This T cell receptor beta chain was recovered during a study of blood T cell repertoires in COVID-19. Study summary: Researchers got acute and convalescent COVID-19 samples from the United States, Italy and Spain.

Clones were read by immunoSEQ multiplex PCR, and TCRdb kept only the in-frame ones, dropping some. The table records about 320,000 clones, more than 90% of them present only once. There are 12 residues in the CDR3. The V gene's germline CDR1 is MNHEY and CDR2 SMNVEV (reference sequence). With 10 bases removed from V and 3 bases from J, the gap between germline ends came to 12 bases. The receptor's source is a man aged 60 to 75 who had recovered from COVID-19. Sequences were obtained from PBMCs or T cells enriched from blood (not recorded which). The chain has TRBV27 and TRBJ1-2; D is perhaps TRBD1 (5 bases). The CDR3: CATLDRYYGYTF. CDR3 coding DNA: TGTGCCACTCTAGACAGATACTATGGCTACACCTTC.